This T cell receptor (beta chain) was recovered during a study of T cell changes during pregnancy in multiple sclerosis. Generated by immunoSEQ multiplex PCR, the TCRdb table keeps only in-frame clones and is missing some. The sample has 40,000 to 45,000 clones; 85% to 95% are singletons. After removal of 2 bases from V and 0 bases from J, the junction contained 0 bases not matched to a gene. Germline assignment: CDR1 SEHNR and CDR2 FQNEAQ (reference sequence). The CDR3 sequence is 15 residues long. This chain joins TRBV7-9 and TRBJ2-1, with TRBD2 identical over 8 bases. Here the sequenced sample was CD4+ T cells from peripheral blood mononuclear cells, taken in the third trimester of pregnancy. This receptor was obtained from a female donor with multiple sclerosis, enrolled in a pregnancy study. CDR3 residues: CASSLLAGSYNEQFF. The CDR3 DNA sequence: TGTGCCAGCAGCTTACTAGCGGGCTCCTACAATGAGCAGTTCTTC.